The present T cell receptor beta chain was sequenced within a study of OX40 agonist ivuxolimab in advanced cancers. The overall study: Patients were given ivuxolimab, an antibody that agonizes OX40 (CD134). Recorded diagnoses for dose-escalation patients were hepatocellular carcinoma, melanoma, renal cell or head and neck cancer.

CDR3 length equals 17 residues. After removal of 1 base from V and 0 bases from J, the junction contained 7 bases not matched to a gene. Germline-derived CDR1 and CDR2 are SGHNT and YYREEE (reference sequence). With baseline, cycle 4 day 1, and cycle 7 day 1 as timepoints, blood was sampled. Sequencing was performed with immunoSEQ multiplex PCR; in TCRdb, only in-frame clones are kept and a portion is missing. The sample holds about 83,000 clones, roughly 84% seen once. Sequencing was performed on CD4+ or CD8+ T cells sorted from blood, taken in a trial of the OX40 agonist ivuxolimab. This clonotype originated in an adult with an advanced solid tumor such as melanoma, head and neck, liver or kidney cancer. The rearrangement links TRBV5-4 to TRBJ1-3; 7 bases align to TRBD1. CDR3 coding DNA: TGTGCCAGCAGCTTGAGGGGCTGGACAGGCTCTGGAAACACCATATATTTT. Encoded protein: CASSLRGWTGSGNTIYF.